A single sample gave rise to the 5 T cell receptor beta chains below, sequenced in a study of graft-versus-host responses after intestinal transplantation. TCRdb's copy holds only in-frame clones and misses some; the assay was immunoSEQ multiplex PCR. This table holds tens of thousands of clones, about 81% found once. Their recognized antigens are unknown. This material consisted of unstimulated CD4+ T cells sorted from spleen or lymph node cells, taken before transplant. Receptors were obtained from a human donor who was the organ donor for an intestinal transplant.

This clone was found a few times. The chain recombines TRBV6-5 with TRBJ1-1; TRBD1 might be the D (6 bases). Trimming left V 4 bases short and J 4 bases short, with 10 bases between. CDR3 length: 13 amino acids. Germline CDR1 MNHEY, CDR2 SVGAGI. The CDR3 DNA follows: TGTGCCAGCAGTTGGACAGCCTCCACTGAAGCTTTCTTT. Its protein product is CASSWTASTEAFF.

The chain combines TRBV4-3 with TRBJ2-3, with 9 bases aligning to TRBD2. Germline V gene sequence: CDR1 LGHNA, CDR2 YSLEER. V lost 1 base, J lost 4 bases, and 6 bases stayed unmatched. The CDR3 has 16 residues. The CDR3 DNA reads as TGCGCCAGCAGCCAAGGTACTAGCGGGCGGGCAGATACGCAGTATTTT. This sequence encodes CASSQGTSGRADTQYF.

The rearrangement uses TRBV6-5 and TRBJ2-7; 10 bases line up with TRBD1. The V gene end was trimmed by 5 bases and the J gene end by 6 bases; junction bases not matched to a gene: 4. CDR3 length: 13 amino acids. Germline-derived CDR1 and CDR2 are MNHEY and SVGAGI. DNA of the CDR3: TGTGCCAGCAGTCGGGACAGGGGAGGCGAGCAGTACTTC. This encodes CASSRDRGGEQYF.

The CDR3 sequence is CASIQGALNTEAFF. The CDR3, as DNA: TGTGCCAGTATACAGGGGGCGTTGAACACTGAAGCTTTCTTT. The rearrangement uses TRBV19 and TRBJ1-1, with 9 bases aligning to TRBD1. CDR1 and CDR2 (germline): LNHDA, SQIVND (reference sequence). The CDR3 extends over 14 amino acids. The ends lost 7 bases at V and 0 bases at J; junction bases unmatched: 3.

The genes are TRBV11-2 and TRBJ1-6, with D perhaps matching TRBD1 (6 bases). Trimming pared 4 bases from V and 4 bases from J, leaving 23 bases between. The CDR3 loop spans 19 amino acids. CDR1 and CDR2 from the germline V gene are SGHAT and FQNNGV. The CDR3 DNA follows: TGTGCCAGCAGCTCCCCTGGCAGGGGATCCCCTCCTTATAATTCACCCCTCCACTTT. Protein sequence: CASSSPGRGSPPYNSPLHF.